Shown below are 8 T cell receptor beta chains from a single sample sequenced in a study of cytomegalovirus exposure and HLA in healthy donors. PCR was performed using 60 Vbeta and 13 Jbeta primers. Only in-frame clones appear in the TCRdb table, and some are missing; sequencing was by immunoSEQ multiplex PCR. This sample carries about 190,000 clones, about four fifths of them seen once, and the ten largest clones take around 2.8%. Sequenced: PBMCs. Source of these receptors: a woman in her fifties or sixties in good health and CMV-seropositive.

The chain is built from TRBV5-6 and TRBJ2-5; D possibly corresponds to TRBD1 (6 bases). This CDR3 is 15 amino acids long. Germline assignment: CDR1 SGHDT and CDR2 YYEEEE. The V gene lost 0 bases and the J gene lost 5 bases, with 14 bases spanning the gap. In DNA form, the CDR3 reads TGTGCCAGCAGCTTGGTGCAGGGGAGTCGGGAGACCCAGTACTTC. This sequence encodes CASSLVQGSRETQYF. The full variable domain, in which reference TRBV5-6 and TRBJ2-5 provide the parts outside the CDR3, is DAGVTQSPTHLIKTRGQQVTLRCSPKSGHDTVSWYQQALGQGPQFIFQYYEEEERQRGNFPDRFSGHQFPNYSSELNVNALLLGDSALYLCASSLVQGSRETQYFGPGTRLLVL.

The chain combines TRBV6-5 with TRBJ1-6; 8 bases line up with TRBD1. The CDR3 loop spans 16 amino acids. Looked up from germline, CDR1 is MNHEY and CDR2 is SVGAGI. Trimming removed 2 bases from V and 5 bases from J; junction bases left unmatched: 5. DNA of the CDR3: TGTGCCAGCAGTTACGCTCAGGGGGCTAATAATTCACCCCTCCACTTT. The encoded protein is CASSYAQGANNSPLHF.

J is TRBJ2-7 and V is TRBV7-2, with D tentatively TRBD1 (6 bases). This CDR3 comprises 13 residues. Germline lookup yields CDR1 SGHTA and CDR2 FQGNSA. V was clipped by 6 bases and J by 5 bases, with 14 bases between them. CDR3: CASSPDRYHEQYF. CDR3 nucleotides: TGTGCCAGCAGTCCCGACAGGTACCACGAGCAGTACTTC. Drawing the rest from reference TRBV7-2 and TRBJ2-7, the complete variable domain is GAGVSQSPSNKVTEKGKDVELRCDPISGHTALYWYRQSLGQGLEFLIYFQGNSAPDKSGLPSDRFSAERTGGSVSTLTIQRTQQEDSAVYLCASSPDRYHEQYFGPGTRLTVT.

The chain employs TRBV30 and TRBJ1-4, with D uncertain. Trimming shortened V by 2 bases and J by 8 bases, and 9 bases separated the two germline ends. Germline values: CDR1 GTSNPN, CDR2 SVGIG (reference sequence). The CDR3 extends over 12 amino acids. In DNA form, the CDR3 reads TGTGCCTGGAGTAGAGACAACGAAAAACTGTTTTTT. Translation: CAWSRDNEKLFF.

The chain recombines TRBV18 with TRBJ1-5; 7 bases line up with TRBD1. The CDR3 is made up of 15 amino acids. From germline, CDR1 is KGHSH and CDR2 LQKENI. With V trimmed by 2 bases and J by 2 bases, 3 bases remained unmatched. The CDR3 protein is CASSPNQGGNQPQHF. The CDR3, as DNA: TGTGCCAGCTCACCAAACCAGGGGGGCAATCAGCCCCAGCATTTT.

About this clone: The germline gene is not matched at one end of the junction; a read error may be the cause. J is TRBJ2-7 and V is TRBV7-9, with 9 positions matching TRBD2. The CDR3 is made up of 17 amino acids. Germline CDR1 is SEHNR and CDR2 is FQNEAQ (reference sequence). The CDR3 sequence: CSSSPLRAGGRASEQYF. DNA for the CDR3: TGTTCCAGCAGCCCGCTTCGGGCGGGGGGGCGAGCATCCGAGCAGTACTTC.

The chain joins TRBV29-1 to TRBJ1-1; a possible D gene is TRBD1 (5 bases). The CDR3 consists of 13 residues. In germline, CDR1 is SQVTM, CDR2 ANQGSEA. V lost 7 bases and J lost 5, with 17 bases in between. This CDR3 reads CSALGGGWTEAFF. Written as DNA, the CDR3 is TGCAGCGCTCTGGGGGGTGGGTGGACTGAAGCTTTCTTT. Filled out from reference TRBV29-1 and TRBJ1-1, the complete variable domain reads SAVISQKPSRDICQRGTSLTIQCQVDSQVTMMFWYRQQPGQSLTLIATANQGSEATYESGFVIDKFPISRPNLTFSTLTVSNMSPEDSSIYLCSALGGGWTEAFFGQGTRLTVV.

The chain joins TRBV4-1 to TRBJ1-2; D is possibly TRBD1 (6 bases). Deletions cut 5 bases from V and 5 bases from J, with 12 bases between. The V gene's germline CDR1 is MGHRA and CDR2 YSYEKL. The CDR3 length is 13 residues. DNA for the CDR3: TGCGCCAGCAGCACCGGACAGAGGTATGGCTACACCTTC. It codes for CASSTGQRYGYTF.